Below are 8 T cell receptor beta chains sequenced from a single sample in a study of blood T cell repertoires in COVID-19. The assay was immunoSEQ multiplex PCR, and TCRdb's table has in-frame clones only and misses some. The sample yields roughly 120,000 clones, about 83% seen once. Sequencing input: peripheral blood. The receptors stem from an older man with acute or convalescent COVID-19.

Here the CDR3 reads CASSVGGGTINTGELFF. The DNA for the CDR3 is TGTGCCAGCAGCGTAGGGGGAGGGACTATTAACACCGGGGAGCTGTTTTTT. V usage is TRBV9 and J usage is TRBJ2-2, with TRBD2 matching over 7 bases. Trimming at V came to 0 bases and at J to 2 bases, leaving 7 bases not matched to a gene. The CDR3 runs to 17 residues. CDR1 and CDR2 from the germline V gene are SGDLS and YYNGEE.

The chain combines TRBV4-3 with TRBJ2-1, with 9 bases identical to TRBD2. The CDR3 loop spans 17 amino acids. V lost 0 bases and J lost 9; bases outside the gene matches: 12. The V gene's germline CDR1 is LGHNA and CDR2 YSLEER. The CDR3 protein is CASSQDPAGGQQFEQFF. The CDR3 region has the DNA TGCGCCAGCAGCCAAGACCCAGCGGGGGGCCAACAATTTGAGCAGTTCTTC.

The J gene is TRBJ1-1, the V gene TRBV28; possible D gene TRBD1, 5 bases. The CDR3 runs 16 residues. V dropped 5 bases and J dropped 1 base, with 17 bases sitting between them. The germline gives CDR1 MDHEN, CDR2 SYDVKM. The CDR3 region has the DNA TGTGCCAGCAGTCCCCCCGAGACAGATTCGAACACTGAAGCTTTCTTT. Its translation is CASSPPETDSNTEAFF. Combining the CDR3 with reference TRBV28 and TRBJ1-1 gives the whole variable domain DVKVTQSSRYLVKRTGEKVFLECVQDMDHENMFWYRQDPGLGLRLIYFSYDVKMKEKGDIPEGYSVSREKKERFSLILESASTNQTSMYLCASSPPETDSNTEAFFGQGTRLTVV.

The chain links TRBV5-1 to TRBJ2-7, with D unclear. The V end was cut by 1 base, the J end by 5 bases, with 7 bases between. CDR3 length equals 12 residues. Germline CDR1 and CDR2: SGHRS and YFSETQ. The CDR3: CASSLTVNEQYF. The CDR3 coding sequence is TGCGCCAGCAGCTTGACAGTCAACGAGCAGTACTTC.

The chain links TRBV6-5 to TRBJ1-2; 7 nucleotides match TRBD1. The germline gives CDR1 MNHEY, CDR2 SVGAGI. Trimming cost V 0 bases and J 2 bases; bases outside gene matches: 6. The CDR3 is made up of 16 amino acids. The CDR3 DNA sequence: TGTGCCAGCAGTTACTCCTTAGGGGACAGCAACTATGGCTACACCTTC. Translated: CASSYSLGDSNYGYTF.

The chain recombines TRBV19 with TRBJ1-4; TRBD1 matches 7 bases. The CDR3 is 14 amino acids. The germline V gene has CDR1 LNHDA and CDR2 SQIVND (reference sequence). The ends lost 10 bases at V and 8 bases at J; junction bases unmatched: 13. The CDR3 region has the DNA TGTGCCACCCTACCTAGGACAGGACACGAAAAACTGTTTTTT. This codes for CATLPRTGHEKLFF.

The CDR3 loop is CASSQAYPGPYGYTF. The CDR3 nucleotides read TGTGCCAGCAGCCAAGCCTATCCAGGCCCCTATGGCTACACCTTC. The chain links TRBV4-2 to TRBJ1-2; unclear D gene. This CDR3 has 15 residues. Trimming took off 1 base at V and 4 bases at J, with 13 bases between the two ends. Germline V lookup: CDR1 LGHNA, CDR2 YNFKEQ.

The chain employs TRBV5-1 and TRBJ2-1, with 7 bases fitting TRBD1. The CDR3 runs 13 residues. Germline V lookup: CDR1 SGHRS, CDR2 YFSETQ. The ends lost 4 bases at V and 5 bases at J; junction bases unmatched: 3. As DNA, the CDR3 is TGCGCCAGCAGCCAGGGACAGAACAATGAGCAGTTCTTC. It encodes CASSQGQNNEQFF.